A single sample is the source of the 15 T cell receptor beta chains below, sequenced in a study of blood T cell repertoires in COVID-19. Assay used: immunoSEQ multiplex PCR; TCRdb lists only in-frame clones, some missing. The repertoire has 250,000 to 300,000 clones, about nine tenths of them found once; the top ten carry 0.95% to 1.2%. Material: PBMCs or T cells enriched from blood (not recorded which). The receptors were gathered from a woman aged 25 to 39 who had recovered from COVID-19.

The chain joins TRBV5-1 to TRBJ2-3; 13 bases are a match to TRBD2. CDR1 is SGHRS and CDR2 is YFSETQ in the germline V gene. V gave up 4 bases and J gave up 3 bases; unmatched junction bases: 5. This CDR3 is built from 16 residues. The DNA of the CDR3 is TGCGCCAGCAGCGCCGGACTAGCGGGAGCAACAGATACGCAGTATTTT. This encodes CASSAGLAGATDTQYF. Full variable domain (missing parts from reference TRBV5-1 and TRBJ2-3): KAGVTQTPRYLIKTRGQQVTLSCSPISGHRSVSWYQQTPGQGLQFLFEYFSETQRNKGNFPGRFSGRQFSNSRSEMNVSTLELGDSALYLCASSAGLAGATDTQYFGPGTRLTVL.

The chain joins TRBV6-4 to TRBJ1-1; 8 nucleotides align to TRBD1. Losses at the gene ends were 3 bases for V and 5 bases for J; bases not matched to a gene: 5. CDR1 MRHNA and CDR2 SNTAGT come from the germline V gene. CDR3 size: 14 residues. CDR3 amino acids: CASSEGTGGTEAFF. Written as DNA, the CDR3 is TGTGCCAGCAGTGAGGGAACAGGGGGGACTGAAGCTTTCTTT.

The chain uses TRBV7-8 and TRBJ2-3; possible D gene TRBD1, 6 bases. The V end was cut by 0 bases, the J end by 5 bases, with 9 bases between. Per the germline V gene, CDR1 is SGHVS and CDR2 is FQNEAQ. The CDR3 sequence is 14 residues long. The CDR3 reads CASSLATGGDTQYF. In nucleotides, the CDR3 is TGTGCCAGCAGCTTAGCGACAGGTGGAGATACGCAGTATTTT.

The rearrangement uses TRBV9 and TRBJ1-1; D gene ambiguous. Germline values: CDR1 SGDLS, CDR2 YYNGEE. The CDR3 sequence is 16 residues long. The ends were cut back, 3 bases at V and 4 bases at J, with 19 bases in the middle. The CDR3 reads CASSEVGSGDLTEAFF. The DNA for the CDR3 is TGTGCCAGCAGCGAGGTGGGCTCAGGTGATCTCACTGAAGCTTTCTTT.

The DNA of the CDR3 is TGTGCCACCAGCAGAGATCTTACAGCCCCGAACACTGAAGCTTTCTTT. Its protein product is CATSRDLTAPNTEAFF. The chain employs TRBV15 and TRBJ1-1, with D hard to call. V lost 0 bases to trimming and J lost 1 base, with 12 bases between them. This CDR3 spans 16 amino acids. Germline CDR1 is LNHNV and CDR2 is YYDKDF (reference sequence).

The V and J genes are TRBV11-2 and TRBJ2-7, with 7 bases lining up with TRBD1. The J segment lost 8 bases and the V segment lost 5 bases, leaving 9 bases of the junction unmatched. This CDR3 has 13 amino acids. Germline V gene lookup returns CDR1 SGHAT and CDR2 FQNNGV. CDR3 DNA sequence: TGTGCCAGCAGCCGGGACAGAGCCCAGAAGCAGTACTTC. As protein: CASSRDRAQKQYF.

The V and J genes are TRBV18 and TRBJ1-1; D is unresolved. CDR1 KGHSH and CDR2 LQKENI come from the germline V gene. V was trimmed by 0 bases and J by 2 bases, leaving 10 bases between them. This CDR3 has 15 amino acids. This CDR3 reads CASSPPAGTNTEAFF. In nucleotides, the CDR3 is TGTGCCAGCTCACCACCTGCAGGTACCAACACTGAAGCTTTCTTT. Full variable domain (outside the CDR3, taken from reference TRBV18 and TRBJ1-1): NAGVMQNPRHLVRRRGQEARLRCSPMKGHSHVYWYRQLPEEGLKFMVYLQKENIIDESGMPKERFSAEFPKEGPSILRIQQVVRGDSAAYFCASSPPAGTNTEAFFGQGTRLTVV.

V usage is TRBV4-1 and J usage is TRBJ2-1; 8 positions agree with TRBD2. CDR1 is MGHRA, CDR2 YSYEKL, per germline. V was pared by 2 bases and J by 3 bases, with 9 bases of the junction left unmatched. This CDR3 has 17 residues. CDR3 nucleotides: TGCGCCAGCAGCCAAACAACAACGGGAGGGTACTACAATGAGCAGTTCTTC. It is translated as CASSQTTTGGYYNEQFF.

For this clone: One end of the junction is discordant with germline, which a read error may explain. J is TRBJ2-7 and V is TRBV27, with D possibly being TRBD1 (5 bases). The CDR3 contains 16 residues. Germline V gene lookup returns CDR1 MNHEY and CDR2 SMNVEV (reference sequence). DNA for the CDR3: TGTACCAGCAGTTCCGGTTGGGGCAACCCCTCCTACGAGCAGTACTTC. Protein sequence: CTSSSGWGNPSYEQYF.

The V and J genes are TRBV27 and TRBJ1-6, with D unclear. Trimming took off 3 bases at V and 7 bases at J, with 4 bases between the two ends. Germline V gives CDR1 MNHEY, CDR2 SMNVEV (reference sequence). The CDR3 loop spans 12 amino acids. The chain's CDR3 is CASSFPNSPLHF. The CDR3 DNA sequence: TGTGCCAGCAGTTTCCCAAATTCACCCCTCCACTTT.

This chain's CDR3 is CAIREGVPDTQYF. The DNA for the CDR3 is TGTGCCATTCGTGAGGGAGTGCCAGATACGCAGTATTTT. This chain links TRBV10-3 with TRBJ2-3, with a tentative D call TRBD2 (5 bases). V lost 9 bases to trimming and J lost 4 bases, with 14 bases between them. The CDR3 loop spans 13 amino acids. Germline loops: CDR1 ENHRY, CDR2 SYGVKD.

CDR3 DNA: TGTGCCAGCAGCTTATATGGGACAGCCTCTGGAAACACCATATATTTT. Its protein is CASSLYGTASGNTIYF. The chain is built from TRBV7-2 and TRBJ1-3; TRBD1 agrees at 7 bases. Looked up from germline, CDR1 is SGHTA and CDR2 is FQGNSA. After removal of 2 bases from V and 0 bases from J, the junction contained 4 bases not matched to a gene. The CDR3 runs to 16 residues.

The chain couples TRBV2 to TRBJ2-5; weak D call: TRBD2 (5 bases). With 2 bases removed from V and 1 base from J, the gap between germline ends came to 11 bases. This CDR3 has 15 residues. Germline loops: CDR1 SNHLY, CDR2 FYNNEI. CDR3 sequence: CASSERESAQETQYF. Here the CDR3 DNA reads TGTGCCAGCAGTGAAAGGGAGTCAGCCCAAGAGACCCAGTACTTC.

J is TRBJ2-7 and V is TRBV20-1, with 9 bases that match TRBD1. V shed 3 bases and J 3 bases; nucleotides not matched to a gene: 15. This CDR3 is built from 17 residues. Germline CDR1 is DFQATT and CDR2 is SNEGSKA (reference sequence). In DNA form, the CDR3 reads TGCAGTGCTAGTTCGGGTGGGGGGACAGGGTCGGTCTACGAGCAGTACTTC. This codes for CSASSGGGTGSVYEQYF.

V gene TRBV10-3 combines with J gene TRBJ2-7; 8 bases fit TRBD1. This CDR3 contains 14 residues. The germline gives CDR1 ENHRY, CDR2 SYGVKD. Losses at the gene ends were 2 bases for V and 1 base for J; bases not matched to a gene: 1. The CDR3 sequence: CAISEGQGSYEQYF. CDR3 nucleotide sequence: TGTGCCATCAGTGAGGGACAGGGATCCTACGAGCAGTACTTC.